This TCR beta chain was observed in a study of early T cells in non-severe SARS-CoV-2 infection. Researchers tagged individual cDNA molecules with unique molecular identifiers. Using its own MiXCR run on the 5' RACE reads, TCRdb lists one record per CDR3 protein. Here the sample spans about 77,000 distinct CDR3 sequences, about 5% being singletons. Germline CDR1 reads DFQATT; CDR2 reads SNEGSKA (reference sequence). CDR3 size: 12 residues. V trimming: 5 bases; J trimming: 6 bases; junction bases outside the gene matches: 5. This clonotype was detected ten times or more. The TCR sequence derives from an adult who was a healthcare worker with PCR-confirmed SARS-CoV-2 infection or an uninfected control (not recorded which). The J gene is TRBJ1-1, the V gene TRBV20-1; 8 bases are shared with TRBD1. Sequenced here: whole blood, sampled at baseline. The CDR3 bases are TGCAGTGCTGACAGGGGATCCTCTGAAGCTTTCTTT. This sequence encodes CSADRGSSEAFF.